This T cell receptor beta chain originates from a study of PD-1 blockade in classical Hodgkin lymphoma. Time point described: newly diagnosed, previously untreated cHL patient sample. Findings of the study overall: Healthy donors were reported to have higher baseline TCR diversity than newly diagnosed patients.

Sequencing was performed with immunoSEQ multiplex PCR; in TCRdb, only in-frame clones are kept and a portion is missing. The sample has tens of thousands of clones, roughly 93% seen once; the top ten hold about 2.5%. Concerning this clone: What it binds is not known.

J was trimmed by 4 bases and V by 3 bases; bases with no gene match: 17. Germline CDR1 WNHNN, CDR2 SYGVQD (reference sequence). This CDR3 comprises 19 residues. The gene calls are TRBV10-1 and TRBJ2-2, with 7 bases fitting TRBD1. The sequence was obtained from a human donor with classical Hodgkin lymphoma. Sequencing was carried out using peripheral blood mononuclear cells (PBMCs). The chain's CDR3 is CASSEQNRGPSTGTGELFF. The CDR3 nucleotides read TGCGCCAGCAGTGAACAGAACAGGGGACCGTCTACGGGCACCGGGGAGCTGTTTTTT.